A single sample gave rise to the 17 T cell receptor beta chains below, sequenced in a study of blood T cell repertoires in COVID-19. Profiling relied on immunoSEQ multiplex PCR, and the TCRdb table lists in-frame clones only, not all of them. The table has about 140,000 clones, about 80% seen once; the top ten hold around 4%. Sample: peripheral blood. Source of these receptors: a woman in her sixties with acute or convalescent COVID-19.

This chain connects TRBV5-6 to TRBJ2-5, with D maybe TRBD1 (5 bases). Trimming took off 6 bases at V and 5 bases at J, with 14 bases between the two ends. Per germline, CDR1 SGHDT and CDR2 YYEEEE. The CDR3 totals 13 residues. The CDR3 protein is CASKGRARETQYF. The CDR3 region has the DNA TGTGCCAGCAAAGGCAGGGCACGGGAGACCCAGTACTTC.

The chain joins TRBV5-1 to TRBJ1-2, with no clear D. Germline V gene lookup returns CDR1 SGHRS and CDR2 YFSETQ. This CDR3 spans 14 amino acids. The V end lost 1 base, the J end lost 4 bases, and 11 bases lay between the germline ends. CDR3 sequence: CASSLSHRGYGYTF. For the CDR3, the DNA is TGCGCCAGCAGCTTGTCCCATCGCGGCTATGGCTACACCTTC. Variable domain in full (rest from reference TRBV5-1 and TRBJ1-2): KAGVTQTPRYLIKTRGQQVTLSCSPISGHRSVSWYQQTPGQGLQFLFEYFSETQRNKGNFPGRFSGRQFSNSRSEMNVSTLELGDSALYLCASSLSHRGYGYTFGSGTRLTVV.

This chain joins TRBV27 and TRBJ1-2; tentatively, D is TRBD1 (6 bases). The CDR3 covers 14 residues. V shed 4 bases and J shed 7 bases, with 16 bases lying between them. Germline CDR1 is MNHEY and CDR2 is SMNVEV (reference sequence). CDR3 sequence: CASSSAGGPGGYTF. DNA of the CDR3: TGTGCCAGCAGTTCGGCGGGGGGCCCAGGTGGCTACACCTTC.

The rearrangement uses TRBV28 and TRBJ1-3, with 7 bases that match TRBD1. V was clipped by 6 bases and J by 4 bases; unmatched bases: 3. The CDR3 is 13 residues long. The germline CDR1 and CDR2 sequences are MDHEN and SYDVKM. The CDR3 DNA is TGTGCCAGCAGCACAGGGGTCGGAAACACCATATATTTT. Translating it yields CASSTGVGNTIYF.

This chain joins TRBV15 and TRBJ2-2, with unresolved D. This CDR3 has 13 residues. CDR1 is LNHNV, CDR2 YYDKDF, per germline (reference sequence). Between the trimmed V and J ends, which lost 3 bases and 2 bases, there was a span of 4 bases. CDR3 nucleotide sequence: TGTGCCACCAGCAGCTATAACACCGGGGAGCTGTTTTTT. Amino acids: CATSSYNTGELFF.

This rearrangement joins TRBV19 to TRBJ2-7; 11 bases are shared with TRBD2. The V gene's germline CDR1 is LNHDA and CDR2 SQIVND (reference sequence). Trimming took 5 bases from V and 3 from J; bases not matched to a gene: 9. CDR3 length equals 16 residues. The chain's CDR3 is CASSLSTSGVLYEQYF. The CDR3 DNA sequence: TGTGCCAGTAGTCTCTCGACTAGCGGGGTCCTCTACGAGCAGTACTTC.

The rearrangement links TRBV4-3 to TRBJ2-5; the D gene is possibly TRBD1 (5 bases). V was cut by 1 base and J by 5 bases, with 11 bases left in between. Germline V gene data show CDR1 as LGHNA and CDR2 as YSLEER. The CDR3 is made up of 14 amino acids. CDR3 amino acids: CASSQGGEKETQYF. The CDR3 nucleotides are TGCGCCAGCAGCCAAGGGGGCGAGAAGGAGACCCAGTACTTC.

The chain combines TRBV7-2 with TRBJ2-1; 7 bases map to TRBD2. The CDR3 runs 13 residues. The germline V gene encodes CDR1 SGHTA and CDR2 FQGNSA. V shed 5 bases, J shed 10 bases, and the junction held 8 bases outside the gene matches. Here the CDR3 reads CASSRSGNGEQFF. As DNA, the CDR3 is TGTGCCAGCAGCCGAAGCGGGAATGGCGAGCAGTTCTTC.

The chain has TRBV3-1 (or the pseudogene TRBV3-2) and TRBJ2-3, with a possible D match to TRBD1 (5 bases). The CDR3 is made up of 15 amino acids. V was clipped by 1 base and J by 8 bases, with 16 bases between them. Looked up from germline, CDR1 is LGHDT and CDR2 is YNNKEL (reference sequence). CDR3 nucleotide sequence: TGTGCCAGCAGCCAAGGGCGGTGGATCCAGGGTACGCAGTATTTT. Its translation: CASSQGRWIQGTQYF.

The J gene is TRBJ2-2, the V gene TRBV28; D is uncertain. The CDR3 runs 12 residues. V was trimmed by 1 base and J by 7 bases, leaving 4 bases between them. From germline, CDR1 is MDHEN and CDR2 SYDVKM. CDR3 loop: CASSLSVGELFF. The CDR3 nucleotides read TGTGCCAGCAGTTTATCAGTCGGGGAGCTGTTTTTT. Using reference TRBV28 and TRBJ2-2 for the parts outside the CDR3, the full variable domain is DVKVTQSSRYLVKRTGEKVFLECVQDMDHENMFWYRQDPGLGLRLIYFSYDVKMKEKGDIPEGYSVSREKKERFSLILESASTNQTSMYLCASSLSVGELFFGEGSRLTVL.

The CDR3 spells CASSQADRGANTEAFF. The CDR3 nucleotides are TGCGCCAGCAGCCAAGCGGACAGAGGAGCGAACACTGAAGCTTTCTTT. This chain links TRBV4-1 with TRBJ1-1, with a tentative D call TRBD1 (6 bases). Germline V lookup: CDR1 MGHRA, CDR2 YSYEKL. Trimming cost V 1 base and J 1 base, with 13 bases left between them. This CDR3 contains 16 residues.

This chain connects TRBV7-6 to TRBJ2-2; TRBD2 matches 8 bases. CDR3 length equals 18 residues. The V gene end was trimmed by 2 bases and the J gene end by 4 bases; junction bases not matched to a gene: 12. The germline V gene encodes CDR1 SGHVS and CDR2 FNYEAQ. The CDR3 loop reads CASSLQVFSGTLTGELFF. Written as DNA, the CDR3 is TGTGCCAGCAGCTTACAGGTCTTTAGCGGGACCCTCACCGGGGAGCTGTTTTTT. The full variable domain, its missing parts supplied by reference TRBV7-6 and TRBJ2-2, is GAGVSQSPRYKVTKRGQDVALRCDPISGHVSLYWYRQALGQGPEFLTYFNYEAQQDKSGLPNDRFSAERPEGSISTLTIQRTEQRDSAMYRCASSLQVFSGTLTGELFFGEGSRLTVL.

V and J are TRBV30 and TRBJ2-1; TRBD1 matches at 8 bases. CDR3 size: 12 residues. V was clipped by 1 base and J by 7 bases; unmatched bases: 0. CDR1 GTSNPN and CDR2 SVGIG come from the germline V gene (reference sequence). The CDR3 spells CAWSGQGNEQFF. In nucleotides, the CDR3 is TGTGCCTGGAGTGGACAGGGGAATGAGCAGTTCTTC.

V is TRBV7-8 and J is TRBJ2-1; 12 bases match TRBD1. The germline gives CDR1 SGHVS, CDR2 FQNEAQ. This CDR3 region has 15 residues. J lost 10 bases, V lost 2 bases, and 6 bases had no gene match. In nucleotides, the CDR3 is TGTGCCAGCAGCTTATCGGGACAGGGGGCGAGGGAGCAGTTCTTC. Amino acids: CASSLSGQGAREQFF.

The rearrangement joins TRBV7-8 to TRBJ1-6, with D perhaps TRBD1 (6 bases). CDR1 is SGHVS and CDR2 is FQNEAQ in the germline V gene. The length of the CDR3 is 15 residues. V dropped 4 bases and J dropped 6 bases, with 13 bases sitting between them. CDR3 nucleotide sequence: TGTGCCAGCAGCTCTGGACAGAAAACTAATTCACCCCTCCACTTT. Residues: CASSSGQKTNSPLHF.

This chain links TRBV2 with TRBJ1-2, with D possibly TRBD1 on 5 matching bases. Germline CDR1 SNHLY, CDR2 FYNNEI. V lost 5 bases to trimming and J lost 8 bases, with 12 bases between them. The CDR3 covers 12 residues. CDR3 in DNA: TGTGCCAGCAGTTGGCAGGGCGACGGCTACACCTTC. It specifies CASSWQGDGYTF.

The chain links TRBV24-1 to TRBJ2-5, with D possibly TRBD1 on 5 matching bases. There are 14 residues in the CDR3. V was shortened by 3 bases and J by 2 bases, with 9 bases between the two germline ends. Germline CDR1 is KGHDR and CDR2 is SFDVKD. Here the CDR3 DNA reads TGTGCCACCAGTGATGGGGCAGGACAAGAGACCCAGTACTTC. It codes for CATSDGAGQETQYF.